Following are 30 T cell receptor beta chains from one sample sequenced in a study of Ad26.COV2.S vaccination and SARS-CoV-2 variants. Treatment reported: approximately 18 received Ad26.COV2.S at low or high dose, single or two shots; about 5 received placebo; per-sample allocation not given. All samples were drawn on day 63, counting from the first vaccine or placebo injection. Clones were read by immunoSEQ multiplex PCR, and TCRdb kept only the in-frame ones, dropping some. The sample has about 280,000 clones; about 89% are singletons. This specimen consisted of peripheral blood, obtained in a trial of Ad26.COV2.S vaccine versus placebo. These receptors were obtained from a person between 18 and 65 years old who received the Ad26.COV2.S COVID-19 vaccine or a placebo.

The chain has TRBV5-1 and TRBJ2-6, with D uncertain. V was pared by 1 base and J by 0 bases, with 8 bases between. This CDR3 is 16 amino acids long. From germline, CDR1 is SGHRS and CDR2 YFSETQ. The CDR3 region is CASSLTTVSGANVLTF. CDR3 coding DNA: TGCGCCAGCAGCTTGACTACAGTCTCTGGGGCCAACGTCCTGACTTTC.

This chain connects TRBV19 to TRBJ2-7; D is possibly TRBD2 (5 bases). The CDR3 extends over 16 amino acids. Trimming shortened V by 0 bases and J by 3 bases, and 15 bases separated the two germline ends. Germline V lookup: CDR1 LNHDA, CDR2 SQIVND (reference sequence). CDR3 coding DNA: TGTGCCAGTAGTATAGAGGCGACTATCGACTACTACGAGCAGTACTTC. Encoded protein: CASSIEATIDYYEQYF.

V usage is TRBV21-1 and J usage is TRBJ1-5. TRBV21-1 is a known pseudogene. The CDR3 is 15 amino acids. CDR3 DNA: TGTGCCAGCAGCAAAGCGTGGGTTAGCAATCAGCCCCAGCATTTT. The encoded protein is CASSKAWVSNQPQHF.

The chain joins TRBV11-3 to TRBJ2-2, with D hard to call. Between the trimmed V and J ends, which lost 3 bases and 8 bases, there was a span of 7 bases. Germline V CDR1 and CDR2: SGHNT, YENEEA. The CDR3 loop spans 12 amino acids. The CDR3 spells CASSFRSGELFF. The CDR3 DNA reads TGTGCCAGCAGCTTCCGCTCTGGGGAGCTGTTTTTT.

V and J are TRBV30 and TRBJ2-3; D remains ambiguous. Trimming pared 7 bases from V and 4 bases from J, leaving 15 bases between. The CDR3 length is 13 residues. CDR1 and CDR2 from the germline V gene are GTSNPN and SVGIG (reference sequence). The DNA of the CDR3 is TGTGCCTCCCGGACCAAAATAGCAGATACGCAGTATTTT. This encodes CASRTKIADTQYF.

This chain uses TRBV24-1 with TRBJ2-1; D might be TRBD2 (6 bases). The germline gives CDR1 KGHDR, CDR2 SFDVKD. This CDR3 is 14 amino acids long. Trimming took off 7 bases at V and 7 bases at J, with 16 bases between the two ends. CDR3 sequence (DNA): TGTGCCACCAGCGGTGGAGGGGCTGTGAATGAGCAGTTCTTC. This gives the protein CATSGGGAVNEQFF.

This chain connects TRBV7-2 to TRBJ2-2; D not certain. Germline CDR1 SGHTA, CDR2 FQGNSA. V lost 1 base and J lost 1, with 13 bases in between. This CDR3 has 17 amino acids. CDR3 protein: CASSLGWGSVNTGELFF. Written as DNA, the CDR3 is TGTGCCAGCAGCTTAGGTTGGGGTTCGGTGAACACCGGGGAGCTGTTTTTT.

The chain joins TRBV5-5 to TRBJ1-6; D remains ambiguous. Germline CDR1 SGHKS, CDR2 YYEKEE (reference sequence). V was clipped by 0 bases and J by 7 bases, with 5 bases between them. The CDR3 consists of 13 residues. The CDR3 region is CASSLDGNSPLHF. In DNA form, the CDR3 reads TGTGCCAGCAGCTTGGATGGCAATTCACCCCTCCACTTT.

The rearrangement joins TRBV15 to TRBJ1-2; D remains unclear. Deletions cut 3 bases from V and 0 bases from J, with 11 bases between. Germline values: CDR1 LNHNV, CDR2 YYDKDF (reference sequence). This CDR3 spans 15 amino acids. In nucleotides, the CDR3 is TGTGCCACCAGCAGGGACGCGAGATCTAACTATGGCTACACCTTC. Translated: CATSRDARSNYGYTF. The variable domain in full, completed from reference TRBV15 and TRBJ1-2, reads DAMVIQNPRYQVTQFGKPVTLSCSQTLNHNVMYWYQQKSSQAPKLLFHYYDKDFNNEADTPDNFQSRRPNTSFCFLDIRSPGLGDTAMYLCATSRDARSNYGYTFGSGTRLTVV.

This clone came up a few times. The V call is TRBV4-1, the J call TRBJ2-2; tentatively, D is TRBD1 (6 bases). Germline V lookup: CDR1 MGHRA, CDR2 YSYEKL. V was clipped by 4 bases and J by 6 bases, with 21 bases between them. This CDR3 is built from 17 residues. CDR3 bases: TGCGCCAGCAGCCGGCTAGAGATACAGGGTGGGGCCGGGGAGCTGTTTTTT. It codes for CASSRLEIQGGAGELFF.

The chain couples TRBV24-1 to TRBJ1-5; TRBD1 matches 7 bases. Germline values: CDR1 KGHDR, CDR2 SFDVKD. This CDR3 is 17 amino acids long. The ends lost 8 bases at V and 2 bases at J; junction bases unmatched: 14. CDR3 coding DNA: TGTGCCACCAATAAGACAGGGTATGAGGGGCGCAATCAGCCCCAGCATTTT. Encoded protein: CATNKTGYEGRNQPQHF.

This chain uses TRBV7-2 with TRBJ2-3; 7 bases map to TRBD2. The V gene end was trimmed by 5 bases and the J gene end by 3 bases; junction bases not matched to a gene: 11. The germline gives CDR1 SGHTA, CDR2 FQGNSA. CDR3 length: 16 residues. In nucleotides, the CDR3 is TGTGCCAGCAGCCGTTTCGAACGGGGACTAACAGATACGCAGTATTTT. Protein: CASSRFERGLTDTQYF. Combining the CDR3 with reference TRBV7-2 and TRBJ2-3 gives the whole variable domain GAGVSQSPSNKVTEKGKDVELRCDPISGHTALYWYRQSLGQGLEFLIYFQGNSAPDKSGLPSDRFSAERTGGSVSTLTIQRTQQEDSAVYLCASSRFERGLTDTQYFGPGTRLTVL.

This clone was seen once. The chain uses TRBV9 and TRBJ2-7, with 7 bases that match TRBD2. The V gene end was trimmed by 3 bases and the J gene end by 3 bases; junction bases not matched to a gene: 9. CDR1 SGDLS and CDR2 YYNGEE come from the germline V gene. The CDR3 runs 15 residues. The CDR3 nucleotides read TGTGCCAGCAGCGCCGCGGGAGTGGGTTTCTACGAGCAGTACTTC. This gives the protein CASSAAGVGFYEQYF. Using reference TRBV9 and TRBJ2-7 for the parts outside the CDR3, the full variable domain is DSGVTQTPKHLITATGQRVTLRCSPRSGDLSVYWYQQSLDQGLQFLIQYYNGEERAKGNILERFSAQQFPDLHSELNLSSLELGDSALYFCASSAAGVGFYEQYFGPGTRLTVT.

This chain links TRBV11-2 with TRBJ2-1; 7 nucleotides align to TRBD1. Losses at the gene ends were 5 bases for V and 9 bases for J; bases not matched to a gene: 16. The CDR3 spans 16 residues. CDR1 is SGHAT, CDR2 FQNNGV, per germline. The CDR3, as DNA: TGTGCCAGCAGCAAAAAGACAGGGTCGCGGTGGACTGAGCAGTTCTTC. Translating gives CASSKKTGSRWTEQFF.

The chain joins TRBV6-6 to TRBJ1-6, with D possibly being TRBD1 (6 bases). Trimming cost V 2 bases and J 7 bases, with 12 bases left between them. The germline gives CDR1 MNHNY, CDR2 SVGAGI (reference sequence). This CDR3 region has 15 residues. In DNA form, the CDR3 reads TGTGCCAGCAGTTACCCCACACAGGGAAATTCACCCCTCCACTTT. Translating gives CASSYPTQGNSPLHF.

This clone appeared once. The rearrangement links TRBV18 to TRBJ1-1; D not certain. This CDR3 spans 13 amino acids. Trimming stripped 3 bases from V and 2 bases from J, with 7 bases between. Looked up from germline, CDR1 is KGHSH and CDR2 is LQKENI. The CDR3 loop is CASSPLPNTEAFF. In nucleotides, the CDR3 is TGTGCCAGCTCACCGCTTCCCAACACTGAAGCTTTCTTT.

The genes are TRBV7-2 and TRBJ2-3, with D tentatively TRBD1 (5 bases). The CDR3 has 12 amino acids. Trimming removed 4 bases from V and 6 bases from J, with 8 bases in between. The germline V gene has CDR1 SGHTA and CDR2 FQGNSA. CDR3 DNA: TGTGCCAGCAGCTACAGGACGGATACGCAGTATTTT. This sequence encodes CASSYRTDTQYF.

In DNA, the CDR3 is TGTGCCAGCAGCTTAGGAGCCGAGCGGGGGGGATCAAATACGCAGTATTTT. Translation: CASSLGAERGGSNTQYF. V is TRBV13 and J is TRBJ2-3, with 10 bases that match TRBD2. CDR1 and CDR2 (germline): PRHDT, FYEKMQ (reference sequence). The CDR3 totals 17 residues. V gave up 0 bases and J gave up 7 bases; unmatched junction bases: 10.

Here the CDR3 reads CASSTGAGYGYTF. The CDR3, as DNA: TGTGCCAGCAGCACGGGGGCCGGCTATGGCTACACCTTC. The genes are TRBV3-1 (or the pseudogene TRBV3-2) and TRBJ1-2, with D possibly being TRBD1 (6 bases). CDR3 length: 13 amino acids. Trimming shortened V by 5 bases and J by 4 bases, and 11 bases separated the two germline ends. Per the germline V gene, CDR1 is LGHDT and CDR2 is YNNKEL (reference sequence).

The CDR3 region is CASSQEGRANVLTF. DNA of the CDR3: TGTGCCAGCAGCCAAGAAGGACGGGCCAACGTCCTGACTTTC. The chain joins TRBV3-1 (or the pseudogene TRBV3-2) to TRBJ2-6; D call uncertain. Germline CDR1 and CDR2: LGHDT and YNNKEL (reference sequence). The CDR3 contains 14 residues. Between the trimmed V and J ends, which lost 0 bases and 5 bases, there was a span of 5 bases.

This chain links TRBV3-1 (or the pseudogene TRBV3-2) with TRBJ2-4; the D is unclear. Germline V gives CDR1 LGHDT, CDR2 YNNKEL (reference sequence). This CDR3 comprises 13 residues. V was cut by 1 base and J by 3 bases, with 4 bases left in between. The CDR3 loop reads CASSQGDKNIQYF. The DNA for the CDR3 is TGTGCCAGCAGCCAAGGTGACAAAAACATTCAGTACTTC.

The chain uses TRBV30 and TRBJ1-2; tentative D call: TRBD1 (5 bases). The V end lost 2 bases, the J end lost 4 bases, and 14 bases lay between the germline ends. Germline loops: CDR1 GTSNPN, CDR2 SVGIG (reference sequence). The CDR3 runs 14 residues. This chain's CDR3 is CAWSPSGQLYGYTF. The CDR3 bases are TGTGCCTGGAGTCCCTCGGGGCAGCTCTATGGCTACACCTTC.

This clone has only one observation. The genes are TRBV19 and TRBJ2-2, with D possibly being TRBD1 or TRBD2 (5 bases each). The V end lost 6 bases, the J end lost 1 base, and 15 bases lay between the germline ends. The CDR3 length is 16 residues. Germline V gene data show CDR1 as LNHDA and CDR2 as SQIVND (reference sequence). The CDR3: CASRGRTSQNTGELFF. In DNA, the CDR3 is TGTGCCAGTAGGGGACGGACGAGCCAGAACACCGGGGAGCTGTTTTTT.

This chain connects TRBV25-1 to TRBJ2-1; unclear D gene. Per germline, CDR1 MGHDK and CDR2 SYGVNS. The CDR3 extends over 13 amino acids. V was shortened by 8 bases and J by 5 bases, with 13 bases between the two germline ends. The CDR3 DNA is TGTGCCAGCCAGGACCCTCCTGACAATGAGCAGTTCTTC. This translates into CASQDPPDNEQFF.

The chain joins TRBV2 to TRBJ1-2; 8 positions agree with TRBD1. Trimming at V came to 7 bases and at J to 6 bases, leaving 1 base not matched to a gene. This CDR3 spans 11 amino acids. Germline assignment: CDR1 SNHLY and CDR2 FYNNEI. CDR3 DNA sequence: TGTGCCAGCAAGACAGGGGATGGCTACACCTTC. This sequence encodes CASKTGDGYTF.

The CDR3 nucleotides are TGTGCCAGCAGCTCCGAGGGTATAGGGCAGCCCCAGCATTTT. It is translated as CASSSEGIGQPQHF. V gene TRBV2 combines with J gene TRBJ1-5; D is ambiguous. V was shortened by 6 bases and J by 7 bases, with 16 bases between the two germline ends. The CDR3 runs 14 residues. Germline V gene data show CDR1 as SNHLY and CDR2 as FYNNEI.

The rearrangement uses TRBV10-3 and TRBJ2-2; D is perhaps TRBD1 (6 bases). V lost 8 bases, J lost 6 bases, and 22 bases lay in between. The germline CDR1 and CDR2 sequences are ENHRY and SYGVKD. The length of the CDR3 is 16 residues. CDR3 in amino acids: CAIGGQTDSPAGELFF. The CDR3, as DNA: TGTGCCATCGGAGGACAGACTGATTCACCCGCCGGGGAGCTGTTTTTT.

The chain has TRBV6-5 and TRBJ2-3; the match to TRBD2 covers 8 bases. CDR1 is MNHEY, CDR2 SVGAGI, per germline. CDR3 length equals 13 residues. V lost 10 bases, J lost 9 bases, and 12 bases stayed unmatched. The CDR3, as DNA: TGTGCCACCCGCTCCGACCCGGGGGGGACGCAGTATTTT. Amino acids: CATRSDPGGTQYF.

This clone was picked up one time. This rearrangement joins TRBV2 to TRBJ1-1; 9 bases map to TRBD1. Germline assignment: CDR1 SNHLY and CDR2 FYNNEI. This CDR3 spans 14 amino acids. The junction had 1 base not matched to a gene; V was cut back by 5 bases and J by 0 bases. CDR3 protein: CASSRQGVNTEAFF. Here the CDR3 DNA reads TGTGCCAGCAGTCGACAGGGGGTGAACACTGAAGCTTTCTTT.

This rearrangement joins TRBV11-1 to TRBJ1-1, with D perhaps matching TRBD1 (5 bases). Trimming left V 4 bases short and J 6 bases short, with 21 bases between. Germline-derived CDR1 and CDR2 are SGHAT and FQDESV (reference sequence). This CDR3 has 16 amino acids. The CDR3 sequence: CASSSLSRGAGAEAFF. The CDR3, as DNA: TGTGCCAGCAGCTCATTAAGTAGGGGTGCGGGGGCTGAAGCTTTCTTT.